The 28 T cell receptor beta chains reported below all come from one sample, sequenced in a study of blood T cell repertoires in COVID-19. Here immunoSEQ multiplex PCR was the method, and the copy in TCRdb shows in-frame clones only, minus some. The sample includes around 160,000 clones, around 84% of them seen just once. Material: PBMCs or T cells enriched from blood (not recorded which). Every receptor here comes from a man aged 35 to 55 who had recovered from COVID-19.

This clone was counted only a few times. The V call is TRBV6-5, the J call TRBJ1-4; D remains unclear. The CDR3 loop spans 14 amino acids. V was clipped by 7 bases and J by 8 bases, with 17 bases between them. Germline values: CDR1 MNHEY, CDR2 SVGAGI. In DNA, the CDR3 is TGTGCCAGCACCGAAGGAGGTTTGAACGAAAAACTGTTTTTT. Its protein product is CASTEGGLNEKLFF.

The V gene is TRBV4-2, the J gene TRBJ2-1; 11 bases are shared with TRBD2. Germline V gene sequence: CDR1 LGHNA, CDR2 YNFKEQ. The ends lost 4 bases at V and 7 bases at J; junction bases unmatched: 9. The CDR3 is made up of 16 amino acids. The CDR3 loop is CASSPDLAGGRNEQFF. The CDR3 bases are TGTGCCAGCAGCCCTGACCTAGCGGGGGGAAGGAATGAGCAGTTCTTC.

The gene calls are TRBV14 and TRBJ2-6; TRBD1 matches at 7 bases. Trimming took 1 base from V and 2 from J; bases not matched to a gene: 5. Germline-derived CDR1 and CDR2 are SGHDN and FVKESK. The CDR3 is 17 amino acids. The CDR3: CASSQGQGRAGANVLTF. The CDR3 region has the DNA TGTGCCAGCAGCCAAGGACAGGGAAGGGCTGGGGCCAACGTCCTGACTTTC.

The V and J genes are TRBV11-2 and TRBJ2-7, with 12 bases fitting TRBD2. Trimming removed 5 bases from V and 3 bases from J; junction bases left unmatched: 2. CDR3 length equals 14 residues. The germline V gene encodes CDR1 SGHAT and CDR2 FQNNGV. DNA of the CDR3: TGTGCCAGCAGCCTAGCGGGGGGGCACTACGAGCAGTACTTC. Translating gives CASSLAGGHYEQYF.

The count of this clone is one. The CDR3 loop is CASSLSTGVPGELFF. The CDR3 DNA reads TGTGCCAGCAGCCTCTCAACAGGGGTTCCAGGGGAGCTGTTTTTT. The chain employs TRBV6-5 and TRBJ2-2; TRBD1 matches 7 bases. Looked up from germline, CDR1 is MNHEY and CDR2 is SVGAGI. V shed 6 bases and J 8 bases; nucleotides not matched to a gene: 12. There are 15 residues in the CDR3.

Here the CDR3 reads CASSHGTGGGQPQHF. The CDR3 DNA sequence: TGTGCCAGTAGTCACGGGACCGGCGGGGGTCAGCCCCAGCATTTT. V and J are TRBV19 and TRBJ1-5, with D perhaps matching TRBD1 (5 bases). There are 15 residues in the CDR3. Trimming took off 5 bases at V and 6 bases at J, with 17 bases between the two ends. Germline V gene sequence: CDR1 LNHDA, CDR2 SQIVND (reference sequence). The variable domain in full, completed from reference TRBV19 and TRBJ1-5, reads DGGITQSPKYLFRKEGQNVTLSCEQNLNHDAMYWYRQDPGQGLRLIYYSQIVNDFQKGDIAEGYSVSREKKESFPLTVTSAQKNPTAFYLCASSHGTGGGQPQHFGDGTRLSIL.

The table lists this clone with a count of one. As DNA, the CDR3 is TGTGCCAGCAGTTTGGCAGTTCCATCTAACTATGGCTACACCTTC. Translated, it gives CASSLAVPSNYGYTF. V usage is TRBV27 and J usage is TRBJ1-2; D is uncertain. Looked up from germline, CDR1 is MNHEY and CDR2 is SMNVEV (reference sequence). The length of the CDR3 is 15 residues. The ends were cut back, 3 bases at V and 0 bases at J, with 11 bases in the middle.

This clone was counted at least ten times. CDR3 loop: CASSLTGRSETEAFF. DNA for the CDR3: TGTGCCAGTAGCCTGACAGGGAGGTCGGAAACTGAAGCTTTCTTT. The V call is TRBV19, the J call TRBJ1-1; TRBD1 agrees at 7 bases. The CDR3 extends over 15 amino acids. J was trimmed by 5 bases and V by 6 bases; bases with no gene match: 12. Germline CDR1 and CDR2: LNHDA and SQIVND (reference sequence).

CDR3 DNA sequence: TGCGCCAGCAGCCCAGGGGACAGGGGTGGTGAGACCCAGTACTTC. Its protein product is CASSPGDRGGETQYF. This chain links TRBV5-1 with TRBJ2-5; 10 nucleotides align to TRBD1. Germline V gene sequence: CDR1 SGHRS, CDR2 YFSETQ. The CDR3 runs 15 residues. Losses at the gene ends were 4 bases for V and 5 bases for J; bases not matched to a gene: 8.

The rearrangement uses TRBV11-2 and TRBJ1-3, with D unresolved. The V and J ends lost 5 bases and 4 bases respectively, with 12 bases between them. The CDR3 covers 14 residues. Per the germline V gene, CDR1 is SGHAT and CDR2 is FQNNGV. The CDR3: CASSRIGSGNTIYF. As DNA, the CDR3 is TGTGCCAGCAGCAGGATCGGGTCAGGAAACACCATATATTTT.

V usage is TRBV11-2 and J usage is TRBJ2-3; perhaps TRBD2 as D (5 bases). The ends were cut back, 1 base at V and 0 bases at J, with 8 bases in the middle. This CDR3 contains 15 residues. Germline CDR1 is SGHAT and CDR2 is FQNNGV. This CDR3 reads CASSLGGSSTDTQYF. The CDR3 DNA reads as TGTGCCAGCAGCTTAGGAGGGTCTAGCACAGATACGCAGTATTTT.

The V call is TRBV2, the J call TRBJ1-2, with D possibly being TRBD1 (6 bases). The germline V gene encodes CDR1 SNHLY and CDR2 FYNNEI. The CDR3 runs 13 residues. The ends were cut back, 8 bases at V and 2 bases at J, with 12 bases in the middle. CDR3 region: CASYYRVNYGYTF. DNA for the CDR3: TGTGCCAGCTATTACAGGGTCAACTATGGCTACACCTTC. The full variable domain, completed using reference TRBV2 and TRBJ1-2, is EPEVTQTPSHQVTQMGQEVILRCVPISNHLYFYWYRQILGQKVEFLVSFYNNEISEKSEIFDDQFSVERPDGSNFTLKIRSTKLEDSAMYFCASYYRVNYGYTFGSGTRLTVV.

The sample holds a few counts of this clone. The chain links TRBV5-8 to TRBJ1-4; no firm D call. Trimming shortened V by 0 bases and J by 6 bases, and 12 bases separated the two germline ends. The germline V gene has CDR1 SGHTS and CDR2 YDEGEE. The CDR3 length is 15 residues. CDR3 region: CASSLGAGLDEKLFF. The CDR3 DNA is TGTGCCAGCAGCTTGGGGGCTGGGTTGGATGAAAAACTGTTTTTT.

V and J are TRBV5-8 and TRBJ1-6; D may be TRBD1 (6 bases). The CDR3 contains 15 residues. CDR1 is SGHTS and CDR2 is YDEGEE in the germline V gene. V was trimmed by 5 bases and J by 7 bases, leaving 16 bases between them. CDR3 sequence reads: CASSLQQGSNSPLHF. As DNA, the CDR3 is TGTGCCAGCAGTTTGCAACAGGGTTCGAATTCACCCCTCCACTTT.

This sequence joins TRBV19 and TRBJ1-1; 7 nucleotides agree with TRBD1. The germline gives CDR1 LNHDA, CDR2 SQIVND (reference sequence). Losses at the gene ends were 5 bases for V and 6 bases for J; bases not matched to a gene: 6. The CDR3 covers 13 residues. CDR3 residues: CASSVQGKAEAFF. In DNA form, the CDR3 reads TGTGCCAGTAGTGTACAGGGGAAGGCTGAAGCTTTCTTT.

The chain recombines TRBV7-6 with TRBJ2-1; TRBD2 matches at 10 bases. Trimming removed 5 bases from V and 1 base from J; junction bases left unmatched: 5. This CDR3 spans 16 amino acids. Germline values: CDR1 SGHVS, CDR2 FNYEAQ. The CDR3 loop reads CASSPAGGLSYNEQFF. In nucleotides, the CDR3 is TGTGCCAGCAGCCCAGCGGGGGGGCTGTCCTACAATGAGCAGTTCTTC.

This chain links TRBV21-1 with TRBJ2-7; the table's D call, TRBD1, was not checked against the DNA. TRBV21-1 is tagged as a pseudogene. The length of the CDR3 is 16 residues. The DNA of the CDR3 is TGTGCCAGCAGCAAAAACCCCAGGGGAGTCTCCTACGAGCAGTACGTC. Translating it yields CASSKNPRGVSYEQYV.

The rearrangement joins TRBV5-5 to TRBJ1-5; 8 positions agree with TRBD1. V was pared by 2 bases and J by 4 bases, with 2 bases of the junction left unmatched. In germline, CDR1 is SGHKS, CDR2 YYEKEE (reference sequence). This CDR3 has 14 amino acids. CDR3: CASSLRTGNQPQHF. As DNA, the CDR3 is TGTGCCAGCAGCTTACGGACAGGGAATCAGCCCCAGCATTTT.

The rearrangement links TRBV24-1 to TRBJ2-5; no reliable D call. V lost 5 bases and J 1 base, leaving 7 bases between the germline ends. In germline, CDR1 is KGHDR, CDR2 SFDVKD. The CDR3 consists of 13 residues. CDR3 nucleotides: TGTGCCACCAGTGTTCCGGGCCAAGAGACCCAGTACTTC. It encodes CATSVPGQETQYF.

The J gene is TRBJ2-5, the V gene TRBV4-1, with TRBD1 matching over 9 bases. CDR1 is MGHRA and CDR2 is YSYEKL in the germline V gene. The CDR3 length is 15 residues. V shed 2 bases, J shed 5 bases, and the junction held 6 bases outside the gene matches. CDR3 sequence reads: CASSQPGQGMETQYF. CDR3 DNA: TGCGCCAGCAGCCAACCGGGACAGGGAATGGAGACCCAGTACTTC.

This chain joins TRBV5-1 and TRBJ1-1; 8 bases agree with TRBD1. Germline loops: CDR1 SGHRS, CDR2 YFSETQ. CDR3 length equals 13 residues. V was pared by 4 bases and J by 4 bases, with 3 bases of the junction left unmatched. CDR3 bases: TGCGCCAGCAGCCCAGGACAGGGCACTGAAGCTTTCTTT. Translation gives CASSPGQGTEAFF.

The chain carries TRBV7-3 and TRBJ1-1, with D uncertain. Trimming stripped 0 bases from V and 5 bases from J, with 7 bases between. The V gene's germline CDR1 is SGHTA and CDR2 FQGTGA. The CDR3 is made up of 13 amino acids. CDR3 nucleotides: TGTGCCAGCAGCTTAACGATGCAGACTGAAGCTTTCTTT. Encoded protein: CASSLTMQTEAFF.

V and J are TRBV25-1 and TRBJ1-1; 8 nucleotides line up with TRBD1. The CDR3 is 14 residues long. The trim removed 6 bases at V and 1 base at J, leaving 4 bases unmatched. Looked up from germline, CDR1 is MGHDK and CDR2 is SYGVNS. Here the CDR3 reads CASSLGQGNTEAFF. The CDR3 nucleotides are TGTGCCAGCAGCCTCGGACAGGGGAACACTGAAGCTTTCTTT.

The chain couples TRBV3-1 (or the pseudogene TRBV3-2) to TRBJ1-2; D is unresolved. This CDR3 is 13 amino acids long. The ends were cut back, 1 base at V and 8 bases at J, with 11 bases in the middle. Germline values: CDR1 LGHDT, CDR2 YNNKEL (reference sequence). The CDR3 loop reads CASSQGGRGGYTF. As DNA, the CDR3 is TGTGCCAGCAGCCAAGGGGGTCGAGGGGGCTACACCTTC.

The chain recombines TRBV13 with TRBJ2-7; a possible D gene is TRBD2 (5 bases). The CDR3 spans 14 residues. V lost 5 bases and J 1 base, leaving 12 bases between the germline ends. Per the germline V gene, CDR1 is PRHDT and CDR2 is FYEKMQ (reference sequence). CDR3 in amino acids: CASSPRAGSYEQYF. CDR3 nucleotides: TGTGCCAGCAGCCCGAGGGCCGGGTCCTACGAGCAGTACTTC.

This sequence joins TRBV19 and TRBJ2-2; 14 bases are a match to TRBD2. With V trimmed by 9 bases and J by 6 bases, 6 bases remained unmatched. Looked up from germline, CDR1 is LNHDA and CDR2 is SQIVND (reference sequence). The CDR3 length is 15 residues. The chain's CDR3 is CASQTSGGASGELFF. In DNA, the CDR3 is TGTGCCAGCCAGACTAGCGGGGGGGCCTCCGGGGAGCTGTTTTTT. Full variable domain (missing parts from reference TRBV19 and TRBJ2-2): DGGITQSPKYLFRKEGQNVTLSCEQNLNHDAMYWYRQDPGQGLRLIYYSQIVNDFQKGDIAEGYSVSREKKESFPLTVTSAQKNPTAFYLCASQTSGGASGELFFGEGSRLTVL.

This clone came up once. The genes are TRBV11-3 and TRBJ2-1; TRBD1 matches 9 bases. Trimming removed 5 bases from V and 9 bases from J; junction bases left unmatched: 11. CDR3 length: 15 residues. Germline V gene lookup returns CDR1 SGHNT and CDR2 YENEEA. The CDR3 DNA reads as TGTGCCAGCAGCCTTACAGGGGGCCGGATAGTTGAGCAGTTCTTC. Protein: CASSLTGGRIVEQFF.

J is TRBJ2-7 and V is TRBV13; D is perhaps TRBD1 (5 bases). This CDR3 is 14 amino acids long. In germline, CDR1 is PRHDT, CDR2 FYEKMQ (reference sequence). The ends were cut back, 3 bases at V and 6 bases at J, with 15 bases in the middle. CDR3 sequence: CASSFGPGQVEQYV. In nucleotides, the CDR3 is TGTGCCAGCAGCTTTGGTCCAGGGCAAGTCGAGCAGTACGTC.